A selection of T cell receptor beta chains follows, all from one sample in a study of cytomegalovirus exposure and HLA in healthy donors. Produced via immunoSEQ multiplex PCR; TCRdb's table is partial and in-frame only. The data hold 100,000 or so clones, with nearly 85% observed a single time. Material: PBMCs. The source is a man younger than 35 in good health and CMV-seronegative. The CDR3 runs from the conserved cysteine through the conserved F or W. Clone size appears in some rows only: once, few, many, or a class for an expanded clone.

TRBV6-5	few	CASSYGRGLYEQYF
TRBV7-8	NA	CASSLGSGSQETQYF
TRBV2	NA	CASHIEGNQPQHF
TRBV19	NA	CASVVTGRNSPLHF
TRBV7-2	few	CASSLANGGTEAFF
TRBV18	NA	CASSPVVNRQGWGQPQHF
TRBV29-1	NA	CSVEQLSRDTQYF
TRBV9	NA	CASSPSRRGTDGELFF
TRBV4-1	NA	CASSQAQGGQETQYF
TRBV7-9	NA	CASSPRGTSGFSAYEQYF
TRBV6-5	NA	CASSRGRNNEAFF
TRBV20-1	NA	CSASRGPEQFF
TRBV14	once	CASSRLTGSGGELFF
TRBV11-3	NA	CASSTQGAKIYEQYF
TRBV7-9	NA	CSSSFPSGISYNEQFF
TRBV19	NA	CASSRQGTGTNTEAFF
TRBV7-6	NA	CASSLVLRGTGELFF
TRBV6-5	NA	CASGATLGNTIYF
TRBV6-5	NA	CASKEGWSTDTQYF
TRBV6-5	NA	CASRDRGKNTEAFF
TRBV7-9	few	CASSAGLGGEGPQHF
TRBV6-6	NA	CASSYFSGTEAFF